This section outlines one T cell receptor beta chain sequence together with its context. This clonotype was picked up many times. It lacks a known antigen. The input lacks base qualities; no much larger clone sits a single base away. The sample originates from a study of lung T cells in sarcoidosis with Löfgren's syndrome (dated by TCRdb to the late 2010s). Some background on the complete study: Sarcoidosis was characterized as a granulomatous disease that mainly affects the lungs and features an accumulation of CD4+ T cells in bronchoalveolar lavage fluid. The repertoire analyses were focused on Lofgren's syndrome patients. Results the study describes overall, beyond this receptor: CDR3 motifs in TRAV12-1 and TRBV2 were reported to be shared across several Lofgren's syndrome patients, which suggests public CD4+ TCR repertoires. In Lofgren's syndrome patients, relative to control subjects, TRAV12-1 and TRBV2 were reported to be the most expanded V gene segments. Recognition of a sarcoidosis-associated antigen was merely suggested, with the antigen itself still putative and unidentified. Analysis of alphabeta pairing showed that TRAV12-1 paired preferentially with TRBV2, and the TCRs formed by this pairing showed CDR3 homology.

Via the germline V gene, CDR1 is MDHEN and CDR2 SYDVKM. Reading from cysteine to phenylalanine, the CDR3 counts 15 amino acids. Of the read, only the CDR3 DNA is kept; its 45 bases are in frame from base 1. Compared with germline, V lacks 5 bases and J lacks 5 bases; bases without a gene match: 9. TCRdb records Illumina MiSeq as the sequencer. The public sequencing data were trimmed at Q25 with fastp and processed into clonotypes with MiXCR by TCRdb, which kept only in-frame beta chains. Each CDR3 protein gets just one entry, which takes the most common genes and DNA from the rows behind it. The sample table shows more than 50,000 distinct CDR3 sequences, and 21% are seen once. 2% to 2.5% of the sample belongs to the ten largest clones.

Sequenced: CD4+ T cells from PBMCs. This clonotype was obtained from a human donor with sarcoidosis (Löfgren's syndrome or another form), or a control subject (not recorded which). The chain uses TRBV28 and TRBJ1-1, with 9 bases aligning to TRBD1. The DNA sequence is as follows: TGTGCCAGCAGTGCTACCGGGACAGGGAGTACTGAAGCTTTCTTT. It is translated as CASSATGTGSTEAFF.